This TCR beta chain was captured by sequencing in a study of beta chain features in type 1 diabetes. Note on this clone: Its antigen is currently unknown.

Reverse transcribing all isolated RNA meant expressed TCRB transcripts were sequenced. The data were produced by immunoSEQ multiplex PCR, yet TCRdb's version contains in-frame clones alone and is incomplete. This table holds a few hundred thousand clones, approximately 14% found once. This CDR3 comprises 14 residues. Per germline, CDR1 MNHNY and CDR2 SVGAGI (reference sequence). Germline trimming cut 5 bases from V and 5 bases from J; bases unmatched to any gene: 6. Study observations and caveats: TCRB CDR3 length was moderately but significantly reduced in all four CD4+ subsets of Type 1 diabetes patients. Naive, central memory and Treg TCRB repertoires appeared more alike in patients than in healthy donors.

The rearrangement links TRBV6-6 to TRBJ2-5, with 9 positions matching TRBD2. Sample: naive CD4+ T cells from blood. This clonotype was sampled from a man aged 25 to 40 with type 1 diabetes. The CDR3 reads CASSGTSIEETQYF. CDR3 sequence (DNA): TGTGCCAGCAGTGGGACTAGCATTGAGGAGACCCAGTACTTC.